Described below is a single T cell receptor (beta chain) sequence and its context. The specificity of this receptor is unknown. A read error is possible here, since a much larger clone lies one base away. The sample is drawn from a study of Graves' ophthalmopathy and Graves' hyperthyroidism (dated by TCRdb to the late 2010s). A note on the overall study: Hyperthyroidism was defined as stable when no progression to ophthalmopathy occurred within 18 months of follow-up. To tell Graves' ophthalmopathy apart from Graves' hyperthyroidism, and to predict which patients would progress to ophthalmopathy, the study relied on TCR beta repertoire signatures. Once sampling was done, hyperthyroidism patients were given methimazole at a starting dose of 30 mg daily, while ophthalmopathy patients were given high-dose intravenous methylprednisolone. An independent validation cohort comprised around 19 hyperthyroidism patients and around 16 patients who later progressed from hyperthyroidism to ophthalmopathy. To explore V-J signatures that separate ophthalmopathy from hyperthyroidism, a discovery set of approximately 100 patients was enrolled, consisting of about 45 with ophthalmopathy and approximately 60 with stable hyperthyroidism. In about six hyperthyroidism patients, the T-cell repertoires found in thyroid tissue were compared with those found in blood. In total, 135 blood samples were TCR-sequenced: some 40 ophthalmopathy, some 75 hyperthyroidism and roughly 17 hyperthyroidism-to-ophthalmopathy patients. Findings and caveats that apply to the study as a whole: Among expanded thyroid clonotypes with frequency above 0.001, most also showed up in blood, which suggests that blood repertoires may reflect the thyroid immune response. In validation, the model predicted ophthalmopathy progression with nearly 71% sensitivity and roughly 72% specificity; some 13 predicted patients were CT-confirmed with GO in a median of approximately 6.5 months. No statistical method was used to predetermine the sample size, and group allocation was not hidden from the investigators. Ophthalmopathy was separated from stable hyperthyroidism by the 13-signature model with around 89% sensitivity and approximately 84% specificity in cross-validation and with 80%/75% in the test set.

For repertoire sequencing, the TCR beta CDR3 regions were amplified from RNA transcripts. HTBI primers and the Qiagen OneStep RT-PCR kit were used in a first-round RT-PCR, which was followed by a second-round multiplex PCR, size selection and purification. Libraries were sequenced paired-end with 100 bp reads on an Illumina HiSeq2000. As for the original processing: SOAPnuke was used for read processing, and reads with adapters, uncalled bases, a mean Phred below 15, or no exact constant-primer or identifier match were discarded. COPE v1.2.5 was used to merge the high-quality paired reads. Each unique nucleotide sequence was treated as a clonotype, and MiTCR v1.1 was used to align the clonotypes to the IMGT TRB V, D and J references. Analysis was restricted to V-J combinations with a frequency above 0.0001, which covered 99.2% of repertoires. For each V-J combination, a TCR clonal expansion and chaos score was defined as the ratio of F50 clonal expansion to chaos observed in the TCRdist matrix. Welch's t-statistics and random forest were used to reduce features to more than ten V-J combinations, which were fed into a naive Bayes classifier. The similarity between thyroid and blood repertoires was quantified using the Morisita-Horn index. TCRdb redid the processing of the public reads, applying fastp at Q25 and MiXCR, and retained in-frame beta chains. Rows merge per CDR3 protein into single entries with the most common DNA and genes. These V and J calls derive from TCRdb rather than the authors' analysis. Present in this sample are over a million distinct CDR3 sequences, 35% to 45% of which were seen just once. The leading ten clones occupy approximately 12% of the sample.

The hyperthyroidism patients were 18 to 65 years old and newly diagnosed, with a disease duration of less than 2 months. Anyone with other autoimmune diseases, uncontrolled infections, pregnancy or lactation was excluded from the study. Diagnosis relied on clinical symptoms, serum thyroxine, TRAb, thyroid ultrasound and orbital computed tomography. Total RNA was extracted using Trizol reagent, and RNA quality was checked on an Agilent 2100 Bioanalyzer. The origin of this receptor is an adult man with Graves' hyperthyroidism. The specimen sequenced was peripheral blood or thyroid tissue (not recorded which).

The CDR3 protein is CSAGGTATNGKLFF. Here is the DNA: TGCAGTGCTGGGGGGACAGCAACTAATGGAAAACTGTTTTTT. The V gene is TRBV20-1 and the J gene is TRBJ1-4; 7 of the junction bases match TRBD1. The CDR3 goes from the cysteine to the phenylalanine over 14 residues. Just the 42-base CDR3 DNA is kept, in frame starting at base 1. The germline V gene (reference sequence) provides CDR1 DFQATT and CDR2 SNEGSKA.